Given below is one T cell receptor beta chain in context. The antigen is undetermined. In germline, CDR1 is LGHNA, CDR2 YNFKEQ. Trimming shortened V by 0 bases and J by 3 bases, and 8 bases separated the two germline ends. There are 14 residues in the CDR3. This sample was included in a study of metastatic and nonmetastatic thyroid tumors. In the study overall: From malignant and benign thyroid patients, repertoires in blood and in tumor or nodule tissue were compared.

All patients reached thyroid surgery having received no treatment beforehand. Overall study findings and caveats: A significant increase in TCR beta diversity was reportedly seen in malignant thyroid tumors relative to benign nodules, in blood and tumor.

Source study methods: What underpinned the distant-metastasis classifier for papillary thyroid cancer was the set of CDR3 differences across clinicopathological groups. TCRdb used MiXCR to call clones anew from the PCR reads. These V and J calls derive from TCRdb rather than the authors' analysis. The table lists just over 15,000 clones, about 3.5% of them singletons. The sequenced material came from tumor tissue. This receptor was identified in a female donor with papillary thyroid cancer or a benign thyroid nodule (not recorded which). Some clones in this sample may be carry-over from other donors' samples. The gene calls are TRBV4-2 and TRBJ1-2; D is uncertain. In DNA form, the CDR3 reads TGTGCCAGCAGCCAAGAATCGGGCTACTATGGCTACACCTTC. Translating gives CASSQESGYYGYTF.